These 5 T cell receptor beta chains were all obtained from the same sample, sequenced in a study of blood T cells in healthy people across ages. Through a sample-barcoded 5' primer and a J-beta primer mix, a second PCR was run for about 6 to 11 cycles. TCRdb reprocessed the 5' RACE reads with MiXCR, giving one entry per CDR3 protein. The sample lists roughly 720,000 distinct CDR3 sequences, approximately 53% occurring once. Sequenced input: blood. The receptors here all came from an elderly man in good health.

The rearrangement links TRBV7-9 to TRBJ1-4; D might be TRBD1 (5 bases). The V end lost 5 bases, the J end lost 8 bases, and 18 bases lay between the germline ends. Per germline, CDR1 SEHNR and CDR2 FQNEAQ (reference sequence). The CDR3 has 15 residues. Here the CDR3 DNA reads TGTGCCAGCAGCATGGGACTGGCCATTGTGGAAAAACTGTTTTTT. It codes for CASSMGLAIVEKLFF.

This clonotype has more than one count but fewer than ten. This chain joins TRBV11-2 and TRBJ2-7; D is possibly TRBD1 or TRBD2 (5 bases each). CDR3 size: 15 residues. Deletions cut 1 base from V and 7 bases from J, with 17 bases between. Germline V gene data show CDR1 as SGHAT and CDR2 as FQNNGV. Here the CDR3 DNA reads TGTGCCAGCAGCTTAGCACATGGGGGTTCTAATGAGCAGTACTTC. It is translated as CASSLAHGGSNEQYF.

The rearrangement links TRBV6-1 to TRBJ2-1, with 10 bases fitting TRBD2. V dropped 4 bases and J dropped 3; count of bases not matched to a gene: 6. Germline values: CDR1 MNHNS, CDR2 SASEGT. The CDR3 totals 16 residues. The chain's CDR3 is CASSVRTSGIYNEQFF. The CDR3 region has the DNA TGTGCCAGCAGTGTCCGGACTAGCGGCATCTACAATGAGCAGTTCTTC.

This clonotype was picked up a small number of times. CDR3 amino acids: CASSQGRPNGYTF. The CDR3 region has the DNA TGTGCCAGCAGCCAAGGTAGACCTAATGGCTACACCTTC. The V call is TRBV4-2, the J call TRBJ1-2; D unclear. V shed 1 base and J shed 6 bases, with 9 bases lying between them. Per germline, CDR1 LGHNA and CDR2 YNFKEQ. The CDR3 has 13 residues.

The CDR3 reads CASTPGTGYTF. In DNA, the CDR3 is TGTGCCAGCACCCCAGGGACTGGCTACACCTTC. This rearrangement joins TRBV2 to TRBJ1-2; D might be TRBD1 (5 bases). Germline CDR1 and CDR2: SNHLY and FYNNEI. Trimming took off 7 bases at V and 7 bases at J, with 10 bases between the two ends. The CDR3 totals 11 residues.